The clone carrying this T cell receptor beta chain was found many times. Its antigen remains unidentified. The TCR beta CDR3 regions underwent amplification from RNA transcripts. First-round RT-PCR relied on HTBI primers, and a second-round multiplex PCR came next. MiXCR was run by TCRdb on the multiplex PCR reads, yielding one entry per CDR3 protein. The data contain some 1.1 million distinct CDR3 sequences, 35% to 40% of them singletons. These data originate in a study of Graves' ophthalmopathy and Graves' hyperthyroidism. Trimming cost V 9 bases and J 8 bases, with 17 bases left between them. There are 14 residues in the CDR3. Per germline, CDR1 SNHLY and CDR2 FYNNEI. Overall study findings and caveats: Built on 13 signatures, a model told ophthalmopathy apart from stable hyperthyroidism with 85% to 90% sensitivity and under 83% specificity.

The study recruited hyperthyroidism patients aged 18 to 65 who were newly diagnosed, under 2 months' duration. The chain joins TRBV2 to TRBJ1-6; D is perhaps TRBD1 (6 bases). The TCR was taken from an adult man with Graves' hyperthyroidism. Material for sequencing was peripheral blood or thyroid tissue (not recorded which). The CDR3 loop is CARGQNGAHSPLHF. CDR3 nucleotides: TGTGCCAGAGGACAGAATGGGGCCCATTCACCCCTCCACTTT.